This T cell receptor beta chain was sequenced in a study of T cells in Graves' hyperthyroidism and ophthalmopathy. TCR beta CDR3 regions were amplified from RNA transcripts. With the HTBI primer set, the TCR CDR3 went through a first round of RT-PCR. Each CDR3 protein gets one entry after TCRdb re-called the multiplex PCR reads with MiXCR. The repertoire consists of about 330,000 distinct CDR3 sequences, with roughly 15% occurring once and the leading ten covering 34%. Germline CDR1 LNHDA, CDR2 SQIVND (reference sequence). The CDR3 totals 14 residues. Note on this clonotype: A read error is possible here, since a much larger clone lies one base away.

The material sequenced was blood. The chain joins TRBV19 to TRBJ2-3; possible D gene TRBD1, 5 bases. This receptor was identified in a middle-aged woman with Graves' ophthalmopathy. In nucleotides, the CDR3 is TGTGCCTGTAGTATAGCAGGGAACGCAGATACGCAGTATTTT. This translates into CACSIAGNADTQYF.